This TCR beta chain was observed in a study of cytomegalovirus exposure and HLA in healthy donors. Study-level points and caveats: There were a few CMV-associated chains whose specificity for CMV antigens was confirmed in vitro.

Assay: immunoSEQ multiplex PCR; the TCRdb copy retains only in-frame clones and omits some. The sample includes roughly 310,000 clones, nearly 90% seen only once; the top ten take around 0.96%. With respect to this clone: Its specificity is not known.

Sequences were obtained from PBMCs. The sequence was obtained from a man aged 25 to 45 in good health and CMV-seronegative.

CDR3 loop: CASSKKVRTGASEQYF. As DNA, the CDR3 is TGTGCCAGCAGCAAAAAGGTCCGGACAGGCGCCTCCGAGCAGTACTTC. This chain connects TRBV21-1 to TRBJ2-7; TRBD1, the table's D call, lacks a check against the DNA. TRBV21-1 is assigned pseudogene status. The CDR3 totals 16 residues.